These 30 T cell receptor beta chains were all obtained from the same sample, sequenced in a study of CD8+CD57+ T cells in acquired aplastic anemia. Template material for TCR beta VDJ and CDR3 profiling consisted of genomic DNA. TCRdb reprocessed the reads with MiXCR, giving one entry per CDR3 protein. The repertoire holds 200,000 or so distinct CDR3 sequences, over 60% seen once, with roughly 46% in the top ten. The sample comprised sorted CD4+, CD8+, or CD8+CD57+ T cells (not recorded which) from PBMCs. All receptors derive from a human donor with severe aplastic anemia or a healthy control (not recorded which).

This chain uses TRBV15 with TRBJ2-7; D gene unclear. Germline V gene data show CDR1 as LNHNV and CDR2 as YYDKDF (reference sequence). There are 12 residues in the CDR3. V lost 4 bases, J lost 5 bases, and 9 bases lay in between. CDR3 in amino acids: CATSNQHDEQYF. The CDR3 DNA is TGTGCCACCAGCAACCAGCATGACGAGCAGTACTTC.

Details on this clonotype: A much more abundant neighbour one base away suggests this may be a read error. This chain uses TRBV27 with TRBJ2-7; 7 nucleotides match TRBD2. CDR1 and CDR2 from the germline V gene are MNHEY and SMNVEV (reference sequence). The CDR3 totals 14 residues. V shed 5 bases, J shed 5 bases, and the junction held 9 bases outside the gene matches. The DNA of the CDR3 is TGTGCCAGCAGTCCCCGGGAGGCGTTCCACGAGCAGTACTTC. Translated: CASSPREAFHEQYF.

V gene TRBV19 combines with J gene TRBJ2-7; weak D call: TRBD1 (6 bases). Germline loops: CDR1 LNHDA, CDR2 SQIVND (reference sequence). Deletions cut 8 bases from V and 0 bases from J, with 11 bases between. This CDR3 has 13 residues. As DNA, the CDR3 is TGTGCCAGTCGGACAGAAGACTCCTACGAGCAGTACTTC. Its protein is CASRTEDSYEQYF. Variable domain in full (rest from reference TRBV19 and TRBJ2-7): DGGITQSPKYLFRKEGQNVTLSCEQNLNHDAMYWYRQDPGQGLRLIYYSQIVNDFQKGDIAEGYSVSREKKESFPLTVTSAQKNPTAFYLCASRTEDSYEQYFGPGTRLTVT.

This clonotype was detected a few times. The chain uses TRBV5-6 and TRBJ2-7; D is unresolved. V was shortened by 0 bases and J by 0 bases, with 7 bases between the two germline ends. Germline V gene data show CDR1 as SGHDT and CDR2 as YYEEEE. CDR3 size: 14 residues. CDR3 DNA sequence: TGTGCCAGCAGCTTGGGTAGGCTCTCCTACGAGCAGTACTTC. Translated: CASSLGRLSYEQYF. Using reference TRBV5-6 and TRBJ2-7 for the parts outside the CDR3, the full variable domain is DAGVTQSPTHLIKTRGQQVTLRCSPKSGHDTVSWYQQALGQGPQFIFQYYEEEERQRGNFPDRFSGHQFPNYSSELNVNALLLGDSALYLCASSLGRLSYEQYFGPGTRLTVT.

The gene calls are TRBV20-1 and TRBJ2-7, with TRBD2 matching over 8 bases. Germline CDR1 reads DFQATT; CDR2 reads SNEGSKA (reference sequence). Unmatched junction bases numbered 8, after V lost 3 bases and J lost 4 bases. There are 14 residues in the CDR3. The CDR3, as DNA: TGCAGTGCTAGCCGGGGGGGGGCCCGGTACGAGCAGTACTTC. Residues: CSASRGGARYEQYF.

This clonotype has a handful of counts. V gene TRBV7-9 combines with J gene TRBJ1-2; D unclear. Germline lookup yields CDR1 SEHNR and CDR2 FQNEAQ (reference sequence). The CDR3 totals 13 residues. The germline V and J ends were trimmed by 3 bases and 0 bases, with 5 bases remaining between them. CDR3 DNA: TGTGCCAGCAGCTTCGAGACTAACTATGGCTACACCTTC. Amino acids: CASSFETNYGYTF.

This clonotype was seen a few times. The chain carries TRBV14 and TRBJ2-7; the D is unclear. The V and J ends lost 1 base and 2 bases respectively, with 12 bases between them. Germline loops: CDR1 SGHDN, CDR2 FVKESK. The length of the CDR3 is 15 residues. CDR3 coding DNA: TGTGCCAGCAGCCAAGTTTGGCCAGCGACCTACGAGCAGTACTTC. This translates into CASSQVWPATYEQYF.

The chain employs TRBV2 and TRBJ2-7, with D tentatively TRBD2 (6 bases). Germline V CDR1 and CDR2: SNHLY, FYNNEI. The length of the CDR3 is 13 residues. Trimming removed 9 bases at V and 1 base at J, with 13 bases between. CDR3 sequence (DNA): TGTGCCAGTTATAGCGGTAGTTCCTACGAGCAGTACTTC. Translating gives CASYSGSSYEQYF.

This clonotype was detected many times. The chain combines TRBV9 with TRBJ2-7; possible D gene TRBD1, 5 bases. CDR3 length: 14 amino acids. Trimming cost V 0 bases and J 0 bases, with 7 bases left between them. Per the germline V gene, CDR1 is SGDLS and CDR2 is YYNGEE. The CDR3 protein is CASSVGGVSYEQYF. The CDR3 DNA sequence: TGTGCCAGCAGCGTAGGGGGCGTCTCCTACGAGCAGTACTTC.

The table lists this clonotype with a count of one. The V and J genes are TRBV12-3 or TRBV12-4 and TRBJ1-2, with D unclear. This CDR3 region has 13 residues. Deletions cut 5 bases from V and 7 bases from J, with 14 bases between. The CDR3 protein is CASSAGYSGGYTF. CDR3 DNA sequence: TGTGCCAGCAGTGCAGGTTATAGTGGTGGCTACACCTTC.

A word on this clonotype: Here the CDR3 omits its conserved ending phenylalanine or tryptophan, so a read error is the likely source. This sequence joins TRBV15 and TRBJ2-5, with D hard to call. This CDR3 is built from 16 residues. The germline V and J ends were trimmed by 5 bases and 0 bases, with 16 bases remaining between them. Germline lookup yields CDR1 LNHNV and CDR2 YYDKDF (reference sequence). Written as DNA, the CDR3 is TGTGCCACCAGCGGCGAGCCGGTAGAGTACCAAGAGACCCAGTACCTC. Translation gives CATSGEPVEYQETQYL.

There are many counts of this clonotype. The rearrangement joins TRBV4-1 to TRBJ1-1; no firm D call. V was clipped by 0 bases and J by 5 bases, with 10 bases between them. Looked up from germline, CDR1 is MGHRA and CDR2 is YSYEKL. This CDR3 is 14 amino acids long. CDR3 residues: CASSQDAGITEAFF. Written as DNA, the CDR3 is TGCGCCAGCAGCCAAGATGCGGGGATTACTGAAGCTTTCTTT.

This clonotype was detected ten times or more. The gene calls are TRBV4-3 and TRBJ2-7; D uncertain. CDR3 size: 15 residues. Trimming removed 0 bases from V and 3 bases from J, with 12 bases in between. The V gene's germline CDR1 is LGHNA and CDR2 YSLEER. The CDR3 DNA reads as TGCGCCAGCAGCCAAGATAATCAACCGAACTACGAGCAGTACTTC. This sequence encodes CASSQDNQPNYEQYF.

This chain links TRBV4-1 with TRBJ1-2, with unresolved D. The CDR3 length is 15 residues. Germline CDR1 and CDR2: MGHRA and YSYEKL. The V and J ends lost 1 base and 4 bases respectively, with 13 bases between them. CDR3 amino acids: CASSQGAGGTYGYTF. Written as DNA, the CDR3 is TGCGCCAGCAGCCAAGGGGCAGGAGGTACCTATGGCTACACCTTC.

CDR3 region: CASSYSDGYEQYF. The CDR3 DNA reads as TGTGCCAGCAGTTACTCCGACGGCTACGAGCAGTACTTC. This rearrangement joins TRBV6-5 to TRBJ2-7, with D hard to call. The germline V and J ends were trimmed by 0 bases and 3 bases, with 6 bases remaining between them. Germline values: CDR1 MNHEY, CDR2 SVGAGI. The CDR3 spans 13 residues.

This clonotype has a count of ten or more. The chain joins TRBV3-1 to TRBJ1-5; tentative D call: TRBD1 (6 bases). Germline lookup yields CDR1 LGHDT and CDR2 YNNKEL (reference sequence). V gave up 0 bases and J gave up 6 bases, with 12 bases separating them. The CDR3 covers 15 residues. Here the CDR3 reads CASSQDGGLGQPQHF. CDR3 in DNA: TGTGCCAGCAGCCAAGATGGGGGGCTAGGTCAGCCCCAGCATTTT.

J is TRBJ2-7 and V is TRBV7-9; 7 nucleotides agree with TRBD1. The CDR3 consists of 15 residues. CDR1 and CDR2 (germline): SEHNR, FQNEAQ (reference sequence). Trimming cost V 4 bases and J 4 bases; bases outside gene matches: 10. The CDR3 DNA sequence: TGTGCCAGCAGCTCGACAGGGTTTAAGAAATACGAGCAGTACTTC. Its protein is CASSSTGFKKYEQYF.

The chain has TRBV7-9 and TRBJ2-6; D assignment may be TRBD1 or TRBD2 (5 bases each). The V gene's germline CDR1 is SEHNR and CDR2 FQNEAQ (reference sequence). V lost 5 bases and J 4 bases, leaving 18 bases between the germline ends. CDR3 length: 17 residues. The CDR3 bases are TGTGCCAGCAGCGGGGACGGGATTAGGTCGGGGGCCAACGTCCTGACTTTC. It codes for CASSGDGIRSGANVLTF.

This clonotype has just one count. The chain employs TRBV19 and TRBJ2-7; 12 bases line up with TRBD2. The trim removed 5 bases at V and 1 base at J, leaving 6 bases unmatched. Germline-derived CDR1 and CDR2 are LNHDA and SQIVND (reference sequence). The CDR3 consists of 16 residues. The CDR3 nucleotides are TGTGCCAGTAGTCGTACCCTAGCGGGAGGGTCCTACGAGCAGTACTTC. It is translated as CASSRTLAGGSYEQYF.

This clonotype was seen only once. This chain's CDR3 is CSAKGGGQETQYF. Written as DNA, the CDR3 is TGCAGTGCTAAGGGCGGGGGCCAAGAGACCCAGTACTTC. This chain uses TRBV20-1 with TRBJ2-5; the match to TRBD2 covers 7 bases. The CDR3 has 13 amino acids. The V gene end was trimmed by 4 bases and the J gene end by 1 base; junction bases not matched to a gene: 3. Germline V gives CDR1 DFQATT, CDR2 SNEGSKA (reference sequence).

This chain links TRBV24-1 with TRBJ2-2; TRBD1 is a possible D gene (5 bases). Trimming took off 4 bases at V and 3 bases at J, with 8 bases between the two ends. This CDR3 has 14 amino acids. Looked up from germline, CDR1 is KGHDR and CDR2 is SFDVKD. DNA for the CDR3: TGTGCCACCAGTGAAGGGGAATACACCGGGGAGCTGTTTTTT. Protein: CATSEGEYTGELFF.

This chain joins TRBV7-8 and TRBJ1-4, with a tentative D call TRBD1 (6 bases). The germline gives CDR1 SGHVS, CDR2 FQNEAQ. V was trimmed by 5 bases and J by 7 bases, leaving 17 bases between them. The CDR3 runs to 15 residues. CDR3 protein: CASSATFRDIEKLFF. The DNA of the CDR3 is TGTGCCAGCAGCGCGACGTTCCGGGACATTGAAAAACTGTTTTTT.

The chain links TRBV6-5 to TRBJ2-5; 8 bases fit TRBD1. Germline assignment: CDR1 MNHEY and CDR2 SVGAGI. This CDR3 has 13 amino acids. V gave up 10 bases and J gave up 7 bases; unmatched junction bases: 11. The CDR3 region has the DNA TGTGCCACCAGGGGGCTCAGCCTCGGGACCCAGTACTTC. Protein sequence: CATRGLSLGTQYF.

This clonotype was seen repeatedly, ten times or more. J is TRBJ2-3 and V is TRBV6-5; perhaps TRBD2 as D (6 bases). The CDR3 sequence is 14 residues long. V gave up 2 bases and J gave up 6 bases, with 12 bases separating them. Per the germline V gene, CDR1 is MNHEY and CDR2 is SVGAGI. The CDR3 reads CASSYAGPRDTQYF. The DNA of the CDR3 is TGTGCCAGCAGTTACGCGGGGCCCAGGGATACGCAGTATTTT.

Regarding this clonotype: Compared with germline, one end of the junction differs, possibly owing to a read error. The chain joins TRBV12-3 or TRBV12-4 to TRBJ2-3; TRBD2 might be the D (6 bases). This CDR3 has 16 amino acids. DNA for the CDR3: TGTGCCAGCAGTTCATGGGACTGGGGGTTGACAGCTACGCAGTATTTT. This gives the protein CASSSWDWGLTATQYF.

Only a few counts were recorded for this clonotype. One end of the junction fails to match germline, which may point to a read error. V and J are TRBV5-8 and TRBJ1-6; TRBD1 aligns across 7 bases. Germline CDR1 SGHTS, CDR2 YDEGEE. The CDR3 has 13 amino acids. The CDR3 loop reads CASSRDRDSPLHF. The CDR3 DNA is TGCGCCAGCAGCCGAGACAGGGATTCACCCCTCCACTTT.

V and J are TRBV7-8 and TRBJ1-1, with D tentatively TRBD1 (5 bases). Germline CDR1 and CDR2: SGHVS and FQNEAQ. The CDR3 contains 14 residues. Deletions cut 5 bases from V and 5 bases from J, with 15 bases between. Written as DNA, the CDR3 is TGTGCCAGCAGCACCGACGGAGGACAAACTGAAGCTTTCTTT. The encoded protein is CASSTDGGQTEAFF.

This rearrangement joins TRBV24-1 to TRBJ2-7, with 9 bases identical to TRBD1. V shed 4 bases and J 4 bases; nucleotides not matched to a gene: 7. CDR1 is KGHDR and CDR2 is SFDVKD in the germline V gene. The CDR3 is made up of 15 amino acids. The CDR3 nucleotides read TGTGCCACCAGTGACGATCGGGACAGGGAGTACGAGCAGTACTTC. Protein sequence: CATSDDRDREYEQYF.

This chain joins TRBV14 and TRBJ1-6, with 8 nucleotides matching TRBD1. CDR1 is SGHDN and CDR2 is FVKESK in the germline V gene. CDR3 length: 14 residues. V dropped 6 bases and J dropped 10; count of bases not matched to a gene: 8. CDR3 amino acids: CASSYSRGLSPLHF. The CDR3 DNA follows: TGTGCCAGCAGTTACTCCAGGGGGCTATCACCCCTCCACTTT.

The CDR3 DNA reads as TGTGCCAGCAGATATTTCCCTTACACCGGGGAGCTGTTTTTT. Protein sequence: CASRYFPYTGELFF. The V gene is TRBV12-3 or TRBV12-4, the J gene TRBJ2-2; D ambiguous. This CDR3 region has 14 residues. V was cut by 6 bases and J by 3 bases, with 11 bases left in between.